This T cell receptor (beta chain) was obtained from a study of beta chain features in type 1 diabetes. Expressed TCRB transcripts were sequenced because the entire RNA isolate underwent reverse transcription. TCRdb keeps only in-frame clones here, not all; method: immunoSEQ multiplex PCR. The sample has fewer than 650,000 clones; roughly 15% are singletons. A single heparinised blood sample, averaging about 120 mL, was obtained per donor. For this clone: Its specificity is unknown.

Broader study findings: Lower insertion and higher deletion counts appeared at VDJ junctions in type 1 diabetes patients. The study found moderately but significantly shorter TCRB CDR3s in all four CD4+ subsets of Type 1 diabetes patients. Any HLA type influence on TCRB rearrangement was left unresolved here.

The germline gives CDR1 SNHLY, CDR2 FYNNEI. The ends were cut back, 5 bases at V and 5 bases at J, with 15 bases in the middle. This CDR3 region has 15 residues. The rearrangement links TRBV2 to TRBJ1-4; D not certain. The source is a man aged 18 to 35 in good health. Sequencing was done on a sample of naive CD4+ T cells from blood. CDR3 sequence reads: CASSIGSGRNEKLFF. CDR3 sequence (DNA): TGTGCCAGCAGTATCGGGTCGGGCCGAAATGAAAAACTGTTTTTT.